The sequence of this TCR beta chain was determined in a study of blood T cell repertoires in COVID-19. The V segment lost 6 bases and the J segment 9 bases; nucleotides outside the gene matches: 8. The germline V gene encodes CDR1 SEHNR and CDR2 FQNEAQ (reference sequence). The CDR3 loop spans 14 amino acids. Generated by immunoSEQ multiplex PCR, the TCRdb table keeps only in-frame clones and is missing some. The data hold about 250,000 clones, with about 83% observed a single time. This chain connects TRBV7-9 to TRBJ1-6, with 7 nucleotides matching TRBD1. The receptor's source is an elderly woman with COVID-19, enrolled during active disease. Sequenced: peripheral blood. CDR3 DNA sequence: TGTGCCAGCAGGACTACAGGGGATTCTTCACCCCTCCACTTT. Protein sequence: CASRTTGDSSPLHF.